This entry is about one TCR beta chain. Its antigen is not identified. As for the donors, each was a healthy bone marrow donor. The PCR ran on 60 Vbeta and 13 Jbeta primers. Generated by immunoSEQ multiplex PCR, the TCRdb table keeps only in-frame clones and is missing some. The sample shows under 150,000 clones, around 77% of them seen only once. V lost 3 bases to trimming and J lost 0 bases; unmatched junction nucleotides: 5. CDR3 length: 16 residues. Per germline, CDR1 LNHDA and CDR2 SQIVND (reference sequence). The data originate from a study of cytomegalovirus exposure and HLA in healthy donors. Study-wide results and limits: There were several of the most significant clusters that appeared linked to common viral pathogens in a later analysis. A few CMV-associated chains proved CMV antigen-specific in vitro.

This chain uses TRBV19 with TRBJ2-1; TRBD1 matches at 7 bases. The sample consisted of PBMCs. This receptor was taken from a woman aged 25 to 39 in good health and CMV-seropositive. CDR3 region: CASSIVGGSSYNEQFF. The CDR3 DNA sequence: TGTGCCAGTAGTATTGTAGGGGGCTCCTCCTACAATGAGCAGTTCTTC.